The T cell receptor (beta chain) under discussion was sequenced for a study of CXCR3-negative and CXCR3-positive naive CD8 T cells. On the study more broadly: The TRB read total, roughly 140 million, broke down to about 1.5 +/- 0.3 million reads per library.

Comment on this clonotype: Its specificity is unknown.

Findings of the study overall: Comparably high diversity was seen in both naive subsets, and much lower diversity in memory CD8+ cells. Similar TRBV-TRBJ usage characterized naive CXCR3-negative and CXCR3-positive cells; memory cells differed. Naive cells that were CXCR3-positive had more hydrophobic TRB CDR3s (compared with CXCR3-negative naive cells).

Naive CD8+ T cells were CD45RO-CCR7+CD27+CD95-. Libraries were UMI-labeled 5' RACE TRB cDNA. Using the 5' RACE reads, TCRdb records one entry per CDR3 protein without DNA. This sample contains 120,000 or so distinct CDR3 sequences. The CDR3 contains 14 residues. Looked up from germline, CDR1 is MNHEY and CDR2 is SVGEGT. The source material was naive CXCR3+ CD8+ T cells from blood. Subset meaning: CD45RO-CCR7+CD27+CD95- naive CD8+ T cells expressing CXCR3 (TNR3+). The source is a human donor in good health. Some clones in this sample may be carry-over from other donors' samples. The chain is built from TRBV6-2 or TRBV6-3 and TRBJ2-7; TCRdb returns TRBD2, unconfirmable since there is no DNA. CDR3 loop: CASSYSGLSYEQYF.